Presented here are 18 T cell receptor beta chains from one specimen sequenced in a study of blood T cell repertoires in COVID-19. The protocol was immunoSEQ multiplex PCR, while the TCRdb copy is restricted to in-frame clones and leaves out a portion. The data hold 350,000 or so clones, with about nine tenths observed a single time. The sequencing sample was made of peripheral blood. These receptors came from a woman aged 55-70 years with COVID-19, enrolled during active disease.

The chain carries TRBV18 and TRBJ2-1, with 7 bases that match TRBD2. Looked up from germline, CDR1 is KGHSH and CDR2 is LQKENI. J was trimmed by 4 bases and V by 3 bases; bases with no gene match: 9. This CDR3 has 16 amino acids. This chain's CDR3 is CASSPQRAGNYNEQFF. As DNA, the CDR3 is TGTGCCAGCTCACCCCAAAGAGCGGGGAATTACAATGAGCAGTTCTTC.

This rearrangement joins TRBV7-3 to TRBJ2-7, with 8 bases fitting TRBD2. The CDR3 runs to 14 residues. Germline V gene lookup returns CDR1 SGHTA and CDR2 FQGTGA. Trimming removed 8 bases from V and 2 bases from J; junction bases left unmatched: 8. CDR3 region: CASATGRGAYEQYF. CDR3 nucleotides: TGTGCCAGCGCGACCGGGAGGGGCGCCTACGAGCAGTACTTC.

This rearrangement joins TRBV5-1 to TRBJ2-3; D perhaps matches TRBD2 (5 bases). The CDR3 has 16 amino acids. CDR1 SGHRS and CDR2 YFSETQ come from the germline V gene. Trimming took 4 bases from V and 5 from J, leaving 20 bases between them. The CDR3, as DNA: TGCGCCAGCAGCCCGCGAGCCGCGGGTCAATTAGATACGCAGTATTTT. Its translation: CASSPRAAGQLDTQYF.

This chain uses TRBV19 with TRBJ1-2; D gene ambiguous. Germline V gene sequence: CDR1 LNHDA, CDR2 SQIVND (reference sequence). V shed 1 base and J shed 5 bases, with 11 bases lying between them. The CDR3 length is 14 residues. CDR3 residues: CASSIGGGRYGYTF. As DNA, the CDR3 is TGTGCCAGTAGTATAGGGGGAGGGCGTTATGGCTACACCTTC.

The V and J genes are TRBV7-2 and TRBJ2-3, with 9 bases that match TRBD2. The germline V gene encodes CDR1 SGHTA and CDR2 FQGNSA. The trim removed 1 base at V and 5 bases at J, leaving 10 bases unmatched. The CDR3 totals 17 residues. In DNA form, the CDR3 reads TGTGCCAGCAGCTTAGTTGCGGGGGGGCCGCAGGGAGATACGCAGTATTTT. Amino acid sequence: CASSLVAGGPQGDTQYF.

The chain joins TRBV7-3 to TRBJ2-5; TRBD2 matches 10 bases. This CDR3 comprises 17 residues. CDR1 is SGHTA, CDR2 FQGTGA, per germline. The junction had 6 bases not matched to a gene; V was cut back by 2 bases and J by 0 bases. CDR3: CASSLGSSGGHQETQYF. CDR3 nucleotides: TGTGCCAGCAGCTTAGGGTCTAGCGGGGGACACCAAGAGACCCAGTACTTC.

The chain carries TRBV5-6 and TRBJ2-5, with D possibly being TRBD1 (5 bases). The CDR3 length is 15 residues. In germline, CDR1 is SGHDT, CDR2 YYEEEE. V was cut by 1 base and J by 1 base, with 11 bases left in between. The CDR3 coding sequence is TGTGCCAGCAGCTTGAGGGAAGGGGCCCAAGAGACCCAGTACTTC. Translated, it gives CASSLREGAQETQYF. The variable domain in full, completed from reference TRBV5-6 and TRBJ2-5, reads DAGVTQSPTHLIKTRGQQVTLRCSPKSGHDTVSWYQQALGQGPQFIFQYYEEEERQRGNFPDRFSGHQFPNYSSELNVNALLLGDSALYLCASSLREGAQETQYFGPGTRLLVL.

The chain employs TRBV7-3 and TRBJ2-6; D gene ambiguous. The ends were cut back, 6 bases at V and 4 bases at J, with 10 bases in the middle. This CDR3 spans 14 amino acids. In germline, CDR1 is SGHTA, CDR2 FQGTGA. This chain's CDR3 is CASSHSAGANVLTF. In nucleotides, the CDR3 is TGTGCCAGCAGTCACAGTGCGGGGGCCAACGTCCTGACTTTC.

V is TRBV7-9 and J is TRBJ1-2; 11 bases fit TRBD1. The germline gives CDR1 SEHNR, CDR2 FQNEAQ (reference sequence). The ends lost 4 bases at V and 6 bases at J; junction bases unmatched: 10. The CDR3 runs to 16 residues. Here the CDR3 reads CASSSIRTGGENGYTF. CDR3 nucleotides: TGTGCCAGCAGCTCCATCCGGACAGGGGGCGAGAATGGCTACACCTTC.

The rearrangement uses TRBV5-1 and TRBJ2-3; 11 bases match TRBD2. J gave up 4 bases and V 2 bases, and 6 bases lay outside the gene matches. The CDR3 is 16 amino acids. Looked up from germline, CDR1 is SGHRS and CDR2 is YFSETQ. CDR3 loop: CASSFRTSGSPDTQYF. CDR3 nucleotide sequence: TGCGCCAGCAGCTTCCGGACTAGCGGGTCACCAGATACGCAGTATTTT. Filled out from reference TRBV5-1 and TRBJ2-3, the complete variable domain reads KAGVTQTPRYLIKTRGQQVTLSCSPISGHRSVSWYQQTPGQGLQFLFEYFSETQRNKGNFPGRFSGRQFSNSRSEMNVSTLELGDSALYLCASSFRTSGSPDTQYFGPGTRLTVL.

Comment on this clone: This specimen includes other DNA sequences encoding the same CDR3. V usage is TRBV10-3 and J usage is TRBJ1-1; D perhaps matches TRBD1 (5 bases). Germline V gene data show CDR1 as ENHRY and CDR2 as SYGVKD. The ends were cut back, 0 bases at V and 5 bases at J, with 10 bases in the middle. This CDR3 comprises 14 residues. DNA of the CDR3: TGTGCCATCAGTGAGTCGGGGGGTGGGACTGAAGCTTTCTTT. It codes for CAISESGGGTEAFF.

CDR3 nucleotide sequence: TGTGCCAGCAGTCGACGACAGGGGGTTGAAGCTTTCTTT. Amino acid sequence: CASSRRQGVEAFF. The chain links TRBV6-5 to TRBJ1-1, with 9 bases fitting TRBD1. The CDR3 covers 13 residues. Germline V gene lookup returns CDR1 MNHEY and CDR2 SVGAGI. Trimming cost V 5 bases and J 7 bases; bases outside gene matches: 5.

V is TRBV5-1 and J is TRBJ2-1; 10 bases fit TRBD2. With V trimmed by 2 bases and J by 6 bases, 2 bases remained unmatched. The CDR3 contains 14 residues. Looked up from germline, CDR1 is SGHRS and CDR2 is YFSETQ. This CDR3 reads CASSFSGGINEQFF. In DNA, the CDR3 is TGCGCCAGCAGCTTTAGCGGGGGGATCAATGAGCAGTTCTTC.

The chain combines TRBV27 with TRBJ1-1; 7 nucleotides agree with TRBD1. The junction had 2 bases not matched to a gene; V was cut back by 3 bases and J by 4 bases. CDR3 length: 13 amino acids. Germline CDR1 is MNHEY and CDR2 is SMNVEV (reference sequence). This chain's CDR3 is CASSFSGGTEAFF. The DNA of the CDR3 is TGTGCCAGCAGTTTCTCAGGGGGCACTGAAGCTTTCTTT.

The chain combines TRBV5-1 with TRBJ2-5, with TRBD1 matching over 8 bases. This CDR3 is 15 amino acids long. The V gene end was trimmed by 4 bases and the J gene end by 2 bases; junction bases not matched to a gene: 7. Germline V gives CDR1 SGHRS, CDR2 YFSETQ. The CDR3 region has the DNA TGCGCCAGCAGCGTAGGAAGGACAGGGCAAGAGACCCAGTACTTC. Translating gives CASSVGRTGQETQYF.

This sequence joins TRBV3-1 (or the pseudogene TRBV3-2) and TRBJ1-1, with 9 bases fitting TRBD1. Germline V gene sequence: CDR1 LGHDT, CDR2 YNNKEL (reference sequence). The ends lost 6 bases at V and 2 bases at J; junction bases unmatched: 4. This CDR3 spans 14 amino acids. CDR3 nucleotide sequence: TGTGCCAGCAGTCAACAGGGGGCCAACACTGAAGCTTTCTTT. Its translation is CASSQQGANTEAFF.

The chain employs TRBV28 and TRBJ1-2; D is unresolved. The CDR3 contains 13 residues. Germline assignment: CDR1 MDHEN and CDR2 SYDVKM. The V and J ends lost 2 bases and 8 bases respectively, with 12 bases between them. The CDR3, as DNA: TGTGCCAGCAGTTTAGACTGGAGAGACGGCTACACCTTC. Protein product: CASSLDWRDGYTF.

This chain connects TRBV5-1 to TRBJ1-2, with 9 bases aligning to TRBD1. This CDR3 comprises 15 residues. Germline values: CDR1 SGHRS, CDR2 YFSETQ. J was trimmed by 3 bases and V by 0 bases; bases with no gene match: 3. The CDR3 bases are TGCGCCAGCAGCTTGGACGGGGACAGGGACTATGGCTACACCTTC. It specifies CASSLDGDRDYGYTF.